This T cell receptor beta chain appears in the sequencing data of a study of graft-versus-host responses after intestinal transplantation. Looking at the study overall: Each of the recipients got a multivisceral, liver-intestinal, or isolated intestinal transplant.

With respect to this clone: Its specificity is unknown.

Repertoires were generated with immunoSEQ multiplex PCR, while TCRdb's copy carries only in-frame clones and drops some. The sample contains over 55,000 clones, roughly 84% of which appear only once. Germline trimming cut 4 bases from V and 4 bases from J; bases unmatched to any gene: 3. This CDR3 is 13 amino acids long. Germline assignment: CDR1 SNHLY and CDR2 FYNNEI. Study results and limitations: GvH clone levels peaked in circulation, and this peak was associated with early post-transplant HvG declines. Some patients had graft-donor T cell macrochimerism, and their allografts showed high graft-versus-host to host-versus-graft clonal ratios.

Here the sequenced sample was unstimulated CD4+ T cells sorted from spleen or lymph node cells, taken before transplant. This clonotype was obtained from a human donor who was the organ donor for an intestinal transplant. The chain carries TRBV2 and TRBJ1-2, with 7 positions matching TRBD1. CDR3 sequence (DNA): TGTGCCAGCAGTGTAGGACAGGCCTATGGCTACACCTTC. Its translation: CASSVGQAYGYTF.